This T cell receptor (beta chain) is drawn from a study of T cell responses to AZD1222 COVID-19 vaccine. CDR1 and CDR2 (germline): MGHRA, YSYEKL. CDR3 size: 13 residues. V was clipped by 6 bases and J by 3 bases, with 11 bases between them. The method was immunoSEQ multiplex PCR; TCRdb's version includes in-frame clones alone and lacks a portion of them. In the table there are about 160,000 clones, roughly 90% of which are singletons. Study-wide points: CD4 TCRs associated with vaccination spanned spike, dominating at 160-218 and 743-854.

Notes on this clone: Antigen unknown.

Sample: peripheral blood, taken 28 days after the second AZD1222 dose. This sequence was found in an adult who received the AZD1222 COVID-19 vaccine. The J gene is TRBJ1-2, the V gene TRBV4-1; no clear D gene. CDR3 in DNA: TGCGCCAGCAGGCAGGTCGGAGACTATGGCTACACCTTC. As protein: CASRQVGDYGYTF.